This T cell receptor (beta chain) was observed in a study of Ad26.COV2.S vaccination and SARS-CoV-2 variants. Notes on this clone: The antigen is unknown.

The V gene's germline CDR1 is SGHDT and CDR2 YYEEEE. With 2 bases removed from V and 10 bases from J, the gap between germline ends came to 15 bases. The CDR3 runs to 13 residues. Indicated treatment: some 20 received Ad26.COV2.S at low or high dose, single or two shots; about 5 received placebo; per-sample allocation not given. Collection of the samples took place on day 63 after the first injection of vaccine or placebo. Assay: immunoSEQ multiplex PCR; the TCRdb copy retains only in-frame clones and omits some. The profile shows over 200,000 clones, more than 75% of them singletons. Overall study findings and caveats: Quantification of TCR breadth and depth may have yielded underestimates of total T cell responses.

V and J are TRBV5-6 and TRBJ1-1; possibly TRBD1 for D (5 bases). Sample: peripheral blood, taken in a trial of Ad26.COV2.S vaccine versus placebo. This TCR was sampled from a person between 18 and 59 years old who received the Ad26.COV2.S COVID-19 vaccine or a placebo. CDR3 sequence (DNA): TGTGCCAGCAGCTTAGGGACTAACGTCGGAGCTTTCTTT. The encoded protein is CASSLGTNVGAFF.